This T cell receptor beta chain was profiled in a study of blood T cells in healthy people across ages (dated by TCRdb to the mid-2010s). For context, the study as a whole: In model experiments, template switching captured roughly one uniquely barcoded TCR beta cDNA molecule for every two T cells. Using deep sequencing normalized with unique cDNA molecular identifiers, the study measured how TCR beta repertoire diversity changes with age. Donors were grouped into four age groups: young (average approximately 16 years), middle-aged (approximately 41), aged (around 66) and long-lived (82). The study analyzed two additional independent replicas of 1 million unique cDNA reads from the same blood draw for two donors, one aged 18 to 29 and one aged 80 or older. To avoid experimental bias, donors of different ages were spread randomly across the sequencing lanes. Findings and caveats that apply to the study as a whole: Compared with the aged group, the long-lived group had more naive CD4+ T cells, fewer expanded clones and increased TCR diversity, suggesting age selection. As age increased, observed TCR beta diversity per million T cells dropped in a roughly linear way, and a significant reduction was already evident by age 40. Because the CMV infection status of the donors was unknown, age-related changes in expanded clonotypes may potentially have been confounded. Estimates of total diversity based on one million sequenced T cells were considered lower bounds and underestimates. Conclusive comparison of naive and antigen-experienced compartments was prevented by the profiling of bulk unsorted PBMCs. Observed TCR beta diversity correlated strongly with the percentage of naive T cells measured by flow cytometry.

Libraries were constructed by 5' RACE. A second PCR of about 7 to 12 cycles was performed with a sample-barcoded 5' primer and a J-beta primer mix. A unique molecular identifier was introduced onto each TCR beta cDNA molecule by a template-switch 5' adaptor carrying 12 random nucleotides. Each sample yielded at least 3 million CDR3-containing paired-end reads. First-strand cDNA synthesis was performed from all RNA using the Mint cDNA synthesis kit, with priming by a TRBC-specific oligonucleotide. Following uracil-DNA glycosylase treatment, all cDNA underwent a first 18-cycle PCR with the universal primers M1SS and BC2_uni_R. For the original study's pipeline: Normalization of each sample was performed by random selection of 1 million high-quality reads, each carrying a distinct molecular identifier. Instead of being binned into consensus sequences, reads that shared molecular identifiers were thrown out. CDR3 identification, clonotype clustering and error correction used MiTCR with a Q25 quality threshold and the strictest error-elimination algorithm. A nonparametric unseen species model with Euler transformation was used to estimate lower-bound total TCR beta diversity. Starting from the raw public reads, TCRdb applied fastp trimming at Q25, assembled clones with MiXCR and retained in-frame beta chains. Rows with one shared CDR3 protein collapse into an entry with the most common genes and DNA. These V and J calls rely on TCRdb rather than the paper's analysis. The sample table contains over 1,500,000 distinct CDR3 sequences; only one count was recorded for roughly two fifths of them. The ten largest clonotypes hold roughly 23% of the sample.

The donors were a few dozen Caucasian individuals from Russia, aged roughly 6 to 100 years, who were systemically healthy. Around 10 milliliters of peripheral blood were collected from each donor into EDTA-treated Vacutainer tubes. Ficoll-Paque density-gradient centrifugation was used to isolate PBMCs, with at least 7 million obtained per sample. Trizol reagent was used to extract total RNA from PBMCs, with at least 6 micrograms per sample. For every donor, flow cytometry on a PBMC aliquot measured the percentage of naive CD45RAhigh/CD27high T cells. Its CDR3 holds 17 amino acids, cysteine through phenylalanine. Of the read, only the CDR3 DNA is kept; its 51 bases are in frame from base 1. This clonotype has only a few counts. What antigen it recognizes has not been identified. No much larger clone is present one base from it, and per-base qualities are unavailable.

Sequencing input: blood. This sequence originates from a human donor in good health. The chain links TRBV21-1 with TRBJ2-7; the D segment call TRBD1 is taken from the table without a DNA check. The J call may be incorrect, as the DNA end agrees better with TRBJ2-5. TRBV21-1 is described as a pseudogene. The CDR3 in this case is CASINRGRGQGRETQYF. The nucleotide sequence is given as TGTGCCAGCATCAATAGGGGGCGGGGACAGGGTAGGGAGACCCAGTACTTC.